This T cell receptor (beta chain) was sequenced in a study of T cell clonality in common variable immunodeficiency. Assay: immunoSEQ multiplex PCR; the TCRdb copy retains only in-frame clones and omits some. The sample offers roughly 50,000 clones and no singletons, the top ten holding more than 3%. The table lists this clone with many counts. Read coverage stops 3 residues before the CDR3 terminus; the germline J gene supplies the remainder. The J segment lost 4 bases and the V segment lost 5 bases, leaving 5 bases of the junction unmatched. Germline V gives CDR1 PRHDT, CDR2 FYEKMQ (reference sequence). The length of the CDR3 is 16 residues.

Specimen: peripheral blood mononuclear cells. The chain couples TRBV13 to TRBJ2-7; 16 nucleotides match TRBD2. The sequence derives from a person aged 18 to 75 in good health. Partial CDR3 DNA: TGTGCCAGCAGCCCCGGGACTAGCGGGAGGGCGTACGAG. This translates into CASSPGTSGRAYE. The complete CDR3 protein is CASSPGTSGRAYEQYF. Full variable domain (missing parts from reference TRBV13 and TRBJ2-7): AAGVIQSPRHLIKEKRETATLKCYPIPRHDTVYWYQQGPGQDPQFLISFYEKMQSDKGSIPDRFSAQQFSDYHSELNMSSLELGDSALYFCASSPGTSGRAYEQYFGPGTRLTVT.